This TCR beta chain was identified in a study of identical twins. TCRdb itself ran the 5' RACE reads through MiXCR, one entry per CDR3 protein. The sample lists about 340,000 distinct CDR3 sequences, 9% to 15% occurring once. Looked up from germline, CDR1 is SQVTM and CDR2 is ANQGSEA. V lost 4 bases and J lost 11, with 8 bases in between. The CDR3 contains 9 residues. This clonotype was recorded at least ten times. These same data were also listed under a study on yellow fever vaccine responses in identical twins.

The TCR originated in a woman under 30 in good health. Sample: CD8+ T cells sorted from blood. The V call is TRBV29-1, the J call TRBJ1-1; D gene uncertain. CDR3 in amino acids: CSVGEIAFF. DNA of the CDR3: TGCAGCGTTGGAGAGATCGCTTTCTTT.